These T cell receptor beta chains were read from a single sample in a study of shared clonotypes between healthy human individuals. TCRdb's copy holds only in-frame clones and misses some; the assay was immunoSEQ multiplex PCR. The table shows about 2.3 million clones, with 80% to 95% occurring only once. The sample was naive CD4+ T cells from PBMCs. The source of these receptors is a man aged 18 to 30 in good health. Some clones in this sample may be carry-over from other donors' samples. Both conserved end residues are part of each CDR3. Fields, in order: D gene, CDR3 length, clone size, V gene, J gene, CDR3 protein, CDR3 DNA. A D gene is named only where the DNA matches it firmly. The size field is filled for only some rows; it gives once, few, many or a size class.

d_call: -; cdr3_length: 14; clone_size: -; v_call: TRBV19; j_call: TRBJ2-5; cdr3_aa: CASSIAQIQETQYF; cdr3_nt: TGTGCCAGTAGTATTGCCCAGATCCAAGAGACCCAGTACTTC
d_call: -; cdr3_length: 15; clone_size: -; v_call: TRBV5-1; j_call: TRBJ2-5; cdr3_aa: CASSFQGADQETQYF; cdr3_nt: TGCGCCAGCAGCTTCCAGGGAGCCGACCAAGAGACCCAGTACTTC
d_call: TRBD1; cdr3_length: 14; clone_size: -; v_call: TRBV5-1; j_call: TRBJ2-7; cdr3_aa: CASRDRDSSYEQYF; cdr3_nt: TGCGCCAGCAGGGACCGGGACAGCTCCTACGAGCAGTACTTC
d_call: -; cdr3_length: 14; clone_size: -; v_call: TRBV4-3; j_call: TRBJ1-2; cdr3_aa: CASSPQTRSYGYTF; cdr3_nt: TGCGCCAGCAGCCCACAGACCCGGTCCTATGGCTACACCTTC
d_call: -; cdr3_length: 13; clone_size: -; v_call: TRBV5-6; j_call: TRBJ1-3; cdr3_aa: CASSIRPRNTIYF; cdr3_nt: TGTGCCAGCAGCATAAGACCCCGAAACACCATATATTTT
d_call: TRBD2; cdr3_length: 16; clone_size: -; v_call: TRBV27; j_call: TRBJ2-7; cdr3_aa: CASSLVSSGPRYEQYF; cdr3_nt: TGTGCCAGCAGTTTAGTGTCTAGCGGGCCGAGATACGAGCAGTACTTC
d_call: TRBD1; cdr3_length: 16; clone_size: few; v_call: TRBV6-6; j_call: TRBJ1-1; cdr3_aa: CASSGDRVKMNTEAFF; cdr3_nt: TGTGCCAGCAGTGGAGACAGGGTCAAAATGAACACTGAAGCTTTCTTT
d_call: -; cdr3_length: 15; clone_size: once; v_call: TRBV5-1; j_call: TRBJ1-4; cdr3_aa: CASSLAAAVPEKLFF; cdr3_nt: TGCGCCAGCAGCTTGGCCGCGGCTGTCCCTGAAAAACTGTTTTTT
d_call: TRBD1; cdr3_length: 16; clone_size: -; v_call: TRBV4-2; j_call: TRBJ1-1; cdr3_aa: CASSQDLTGVSTEAFF; cdr3_nt: TGTGCCAGCAGCCAAGATCTGACAGGGGTTAGCACTGAAGCTTTCTTT
d_call: TRBD2; cdr3_length: 17; clone_size: -; v_call: TRBV5-4; j_call: TRBJ2-6; cdr3_aa: CASRGREAGSGANVLTF; cdr3_nt: TGTGCCAGCAGGGGCCGGGAGGCCGGCTCTGGGGCCAACGTCCTGACTTTC
d_call: -; cdr3_length: 13; clone_size: -; v_call: TRBV19; j_call: TRBJ2-2; cdr3_aa: CASSKTPTGELFF; cdr3_nt: TGTGCCAGTAGTAAGACACCTACCGGGGAGCTGTTTTTT
d_call: -; cdr3_length: 13; clone_size: -; v_call: TRBV15; j_call: TRBJ2-5; cdr3_aa: CATSREGRETQYF; cdr3_nt: TGTGCCACCAGCAGAGAGGGGCGCGAGACCCAGTACTTC
d_call: -; cdr3_length: 12; clone_size: -; v_call: TRBV11-2; j_call: TRBJ2-5; cdr3_aa: CASSPSSETQYF; cdr3_nt: TGTGCCAGCAGCCCAAGCTCCGAGACCCAGTACTTC
d_call: -; cdr3_length: 15; clone_size: -; v_call: TRBV5-1; j_call: TRBJ2-2; cdr3_aa: CASSLVARKAGELFF; cdr3_nt: TGCGCCAGCAGCTTGGTAGCCAGGAAGGCCGGGGAGCTGTTTTTT
d_call: -; cdr3_length: 15; clone_size: -; v_call: TRBV7-2; j_call: TRBJ1-6; cdr3_aa: CASSLGPILGSPLHF; cdr3_nt: TGTGCCAGCAGCTTAGGGCCCATCTTGGGGTCACCCCTCCACTTT
d_call: -; cdr3_length: 14; clone_size: once; v_call: TRBV5-6; j_call: TRBJ2-3; cdr3_aa: CASSAAGAGDTQYF; cdr3_nt: TGTGCCAGCAGCGCAGCAGGGGCAGGAGATACGCAGTATTTT
d_call: -; cdr3_length: 19; clone_size: -; v_call: TRBV15; j_call: TRBJ2-1; cdr3_aa: CATSIRGAGGQSSYNEQFF; cdr3_nt: TGTGCCACCAGCATCAGGGGGGCGGGAGGCCAGAGCTCCTACAATGAGCAGTTCTTC
d_call: -; cdr3_length: 14; clone_size: -; v_call: TRBV10-3; j_call: TRBJ1-2; cdr3_aa: CAISEDGRAYGYTF; cdr3_nt: TGTGCCATCAGTGAAGACGGACGAGCCTATGGCTACACCTTC
d_call: -; cdr3_length: 14; clone_size: -; v_call: TRBV6-5; j_call: TRBJ1-2; cdr3_aa: CASSRPDSGYGYTF; cdr3_nt: TGTGCCAGCAGCCGCCCTGACAGCGGCTATGGCTACACCTTC
d_call: -; cdr3_length: 15; clone_size: -; v_call: TRBV28; j_call: TRBJ1-2; cdr3_aa: CASSLTRAMSYGYTF; cdr3_nt: TGTGCCAGCAGTTTAACTAGGGCCATGAGCTATGGCTACACCTTC
d_call: -; cdr3_length: 15; clone_size: -; v_call: TRBV19; j_call: TRBJ1-2; cdr3_aa: CASTDNPHGKYGYTF; cdr3_nt: TGTGCCAGTACTGACAACCCCCATGGGAAGTATGGCTACACCTTC
d_call: -; cdr3_length: 11; clone_size: -; v_call: TRBV29-1; j_call: TRBJ2-1; cdr3_aa: CSVLTYNEQFF; cdr3_nt: TGCAGCGTGTTAACCTACAATGAGCAGTTCTTC